A single sample is the source of the 31 T cell receptor beta chains below, sequenced in a study of blood T cells in healthy people across ages. PCR was performed a second time for about 7 to 12 cycles using a sample-barcoded 5' primer and a J-beta primer mix. TCRdb re-called the 5' RACE reads with MiXCR, one entry per CDR3 protein. The sample lists 1.5 million to 2 million distinct CDR3 sequences, approximately 50% occurring once. Sequences were obtained from blood. These receptors were collected from a middle-aged woman in good health.

The V and J genes are TRBV20-1 and TRBJ2-1; 14 bases agree with TRBD2. The CDR3 consists of 17 residues. V lost 3 bases, J lost 12 bases, and 16 bases stayed unmatched. The germline gives CDR1 DFQATT, CDR2 SNEGSKA (reference sequence). CDR3 coding DNA: TGCAGTGCTAGGTCGGGACTAGCGGGGGCACTCCCCAGAAGGCAGTTCTTC. This encodes CSARSGLAGALPRRQFF.

In this sample, this clonotype turned up a few times. The chain links TRBV6-1 to TRBJ2-1; 8 bases are shared with TRBD1. J was trimmed by 2 bases and V by 0 bases; bases with no gene match: 3. The CDR3 is made up of 16 amino acids. Germline V gene data show CDR1 as MNHNS and CDR2 as SASEGT. CDR3 bases: TGTGCCAGCAGTGAAGCCGGGACAGGAGCCTACAATGAGCAGTTCTTC. Translating it yields CASSEAGTGAYNEQFF.

The chain is built from TRBV2 and TRBJ2-1, with TRBD2 matching 10 bases. Germline V lookup: CDR1 SNHLY, CDR2 FYNNEI. The CDR3 runs 15 residues. Trimming at V came to 7 bases and at J to 7 bases, leaving 10 bases not matched to a gene. Here the CDR3 DNA reads TGTGCCAGCATTCTCGACCAGCGGGGGGGAAATGAGCAGTTCTTC. It translates to CASILDQRGGNEQFF.

Comment on this clonotype: The junction shows a germline mismatch at one end, possibly a read error. The chain joins TRBV7-7 to TRBJ2-5, with 10 bases lining up with TRBD2. The CDR3 sequence is 15 residues long. Per the germline V gene, CDR1 is SSHAT and CDR2 is FNYEAQ (reference sequence). The DNA for the CDR3 is TGTGCTAGCAGCTCCAGCGGGAGGGTTGGGGAGACCCAGTACTTC. Translated, it gives CASSSSGRVGETQYF.

This clonotype has a single count. The rearrangement uses TRBV29-1 and TRBJ1-5; 9 bases align to TRBD1. The V segment lost 5 bases and the J segment 3 bases; nucleotides outside the gene matches: 2. The CDR3 loop spans 13 amino acids. CDR1 is SQVTM, CDR2 ANQGSEA, per germline. CDR3 sequence: CSVTGGHNQPQHF. CDR3 coding DNA: TGCAGCGTTACAGGGGGCCACAATCAGCCCCAGCATTTT.

J is TRBJ2-5 and V is TRBV5-5; TRBD2 agrees at 8 bases. CDR1 is SGHKS, CDR2 YYEKEE, per germline (reference sequence). This CDR3 spans 16 amino acids. With 2 bases clipped from V and 1 base from J, the junction kept 7 bases outside the gene matches. The CDR3 loop reads CASSFRLSGGQETQYF. The CDR3 DNA sequence: TGTGCCAGCAGCTTCCGATTAAGCGGGGGCCAAGAGACCCAGTACTTC.

V is TRBV6-5 and J is TRBJ1-1; D is ambiguous. The germline V and J ends were trimmed by 6 bases and 1 base, with 18 bases remaining between them. The CDR3 is made up of 16 amino acids. Germline V gene data show CDR1 as MNHEY and CDR2 as SVGAGI. For the CDR3, the DNA is TGTGCCAGCAGGCCCTTCGTAGGACGTACGAACACTGAAGCTTTCTTT. Its protein product is CASRPFVGRTNTEAFF.

The chain recombines TRBV6-5 with TRBJ1-6, with a possible D match to TRBD1 (6 bases). CDR3 length: 15 residues. The V end was cut by 0 bases, the J end by 10 bases, with 13 bases between. Germline V gives CDR1 MNHEY, CDR2 SVGAGI. Written as DNA, the CDR3 is TGTGCCAGCAGTTACTCGACAGGACGACTATCACCCCTCCACTTT. Its translation: CASSYSTGRLSPLHF.

The chain links TRBV4-3 to TRBJ2-1; 9 nucleotides align to TRBD2. The CDR3 is made up of 17 amino acids. The V segment lost 0 bases and the J segment 5 bases; nucleotides outside the gene matches: 8. The germline CDR1 and CDR2 sequences are LGHNA and YSLEER. In nucleotides, the CDR3 is TGCGCCAGCAGCCAAGATCTGGGACTAGCCGGAAACAATGAGCAGTTCTTC. This sequence encodes CASSQDLGLAGNNEQFF.

The chain carries TRBV12-3 or TRBV12-4 and TRBJ1-4, with D unresolved. The germline V and J ends were trimmed by 6 bases and 12 bases, with 20 bases remaining between them. This CDR3 is built from 14 residues. CDR3 coding DNA: TGTGCCAGCAGACGTACAGAGGCCGGCGCTCAACTGTTTTTT. This translates into CASRRTEAGAQLFF.

The rearrangement links TRBV21-1 to TRBJ2-3; the tabulated D call, TRBD1, remains unverified against the DNA. TRBV21-1 is an annotated pseudogene. The CDR3 extends over 16 amino acids. CDR3 in DNA: TGTGCCAGCAGCAAAGGGGCCGGGATTCCACCAGATACGCAGTATTTT. The encoded protein is CASSKGAGIPPDTQYF.

V gene TRBV7-3 combines with J gene TRBJ2-5; 7 positions match TRBD1. The germline V gene has CDR1 SGHTA and CDR2 FQGTGA. V lost 0 bases, J lost 3 bases, and 4 bases stayed unmatched. This CDR3 comprises 15 residues. The chain's CDR3 is CASSLTVGTEETQYF. CDR3 nucleotides: TGTGCCAGCAGCTTAACGGTGGGGACAGAAGAGACCCAGTACTTC.

The rearrangement joins TRBV13 to TRBJ1-2; D perhaps matches TRBD1 (6 bases). V was pared by 6 bases and J by 6 bases, with 17 bases between. The CDR3 extends over 14 amino acids. The germline CDR1 and CDR2 sequences are PRHDT and FYEKMQ (reference sequence). CDR3 sequence reads: CASSSGQPTHGYTF. The CDR3 region has the DNA TGTGCCAGCAGTTCCGGACAGCCAACACATGGCTACACCTTC. Looking up the rest from reference TRBV13 and TRBJ1-2 gives the full variable domain: AAGVIQSPRHLIKEKRETATLKCYPIPRHDTVYWYQQGPGQDPQFLISFYEKMQSDKGSIPDRFSAQQFSDYHSELNMSSLELGDSALYFCASSSGQPTHGYTFGSGTRLTVV.

The chain combines TRBV12-3 or TRBV12-4 with TRBJ2-4; possibly TRBD1 for D (5 bases). The J call is doubtful: the DNA matches TRBJ2-7 better. The CDR3 is made up of 15 amino acids. The chain's CDR3 is CASSPRQRFGNEQYF. DNA of the CDR3: TGTGCCAGCAGCCCTCGACAGAGGTTTGGAAACGAGCAGTACTTC.

The rearrangement uses TRBV7-9 and TRBJ2-1, with a possible D match to TRBD2 (5 bases). The CDR3 is made up of 14 amino acids. Germline V gene lookup returns CDR1 SEHNR and CDR2 FQNEAQ (reference sequence). Trimming removed 5 bases from V and 8 bases from J, with 16 bases in between. The CDR3 loop reads CASSLWGSVDEQFF. CDR3 coding DNA: TGTGCCAGCAGCCTCTGGGGTAGCGTGGATGAGCAGTTCTTC.

This clonotype has a handful of counts. The chain couples TRBV29-1 to TRBJ2-5; a weak D match, TRBD1 (6 bases). The closer fit of TRBJ2-7 to the DNA end suggests the J call may be wrong. Germline loops: CDR1 SQVTM, CDR2 ANQGSEA. There are 12 residues in the CDR3. The CDR3 here is CSVLAGVGEQYF. The CDR3 coding sequence is TGCAGCGTATTGGCAGGGGTGGGCGAGCAGTACTTC.

This clonotype was observed a single time. The junction departs from germline at one end; a sequencing error may be responsible. The CDR3 DNA sequence: TGTGCCGGCAGGAGGACGGGCAGCACAGATACGCAGTATTTT. As protein: CAGRRTGSTDTQYF. The J gene is TRBJ2-3, the V gene TRBV2, with D possibly TRBD2 on 5 matching bases. Per the germline V gene, CDR1 is SNHLY and CDR2 is FYNNEI. CDR3 length: 14 residues.

In its sample, this clonotype was seen many times. The CDR3: CASSYGYTQYF. The CDR3 DNA reads TGTGCCAGCAGTTACGGGTATACGCAGTATTTT. The chain links TRBV6-5 to TRBJ2-3; D remains unclear. In germline, CDR1 is MNHEY, CDR2 SVGAGI. The ends were cut back, 2 bases at V and 7 bases at J, with 4 bases in the middle. CDR3 length equals 11 residues.

Only a few counts were recorded for this clonotype. The CDR3 reads CATSETGSSYGGYTF. For the CDR3, the DNA is TGTGCCACTTCTGAAACAGGGTCCTCGTACGGGGGCTACACCTTC. The genes are TRBV15 and TRBJ1-2; TRBD1 might be the D (6 bases). CDR1 is LNHNV, CDR2 YYDKDF, per germline (reference sequence). The CDR3 has 15 residues. The V end lost 9 bases, the J end lost 8 bases, and 25 bases lay between the germline ends.

The V gene is TRBV20-1, the J gene TRBJ1-2; a possible D gene is TRBD1 (5 bases). The CDR3 is 16 residues long. The V end lost 6 bases, the J end lost 4 bases, and 24 bases lay between the germline ends. CDR1 DFQATT and CDR2 SNEGSKA come from the germline V gene (reference sequence). Here the CDR3 reads CSAAFFARGGSYGYTF. For the CDR3, the DNA is TGCAGTGCAGCCTTCTTTGCCCGCGGGGGATCCTATGGCTACACCTTC.

The chain uses TRBV2 and TRBJ2-3; the match to TRBD1 covers 7 bases. Germline CDR1 reads SNHLY; CDR2 reads FYNNEI. V lost 5 bases, J lost 9 bases, and 14 bases stayed unmatched. The CDR3 totals 15 residues. CDR3 sequence: CASSSGGQLRSTQYF. CDR3 nucleotides: TGTGCCAGCAGTTCAGGGGGACAACTGCGGAGCACGCAGTATTTT.

This clonotype was seen only a few times. This chain joins TRBV27 and TRBJ1-5; unclear D gene. CDR1 and CDR2 (germline): MNHEY, SMNVEV (reference sequence). This CDR3 spans 13 amino acids. V was clipped by 2 bases and J by 1 base, with 3 bases between them. The CDR3 region has the DNA TGTGCCAGCAGTTTAAAGAGCAATCAGCCCCAGCATTTT. Residues: CASSLKSNQPQHF.

This clonotype was recorded a few times. The chain is built from TRBV11-2 and TRBJ2-1; the D gene is possibly TRBD1 (6 bases). Deletions cut 6 bases from V and 11 bases from J, with 20 bases between. From germline, CDR1 is SGHAT and CDR2 FQNNGV. The CDR3 totals 14 residues. The CDR3 protein is CASSLTGQPFQQFF. CDR3 sequence (DNA): TGTGCCAGCAGTTTGACAGGACAGCCCTTTCAGCAGTTCTTC. Filled out from reference TRBV11-2 and TRBJ2-1, the complete variable domain reads EAGVAQSPRYKIIEKRQSVAFWCNPISGHATLYWYQQILGQGPKLLIQFQNNGVVDDSQLPKDRFSAERLKGVDSTLKIQPAKLEDSAVYLCASSLTGQPFQQFFGPGTRLTVL.

V usage is TRBV10-3 and J usage is TRBJ2-7; TRBD1 agrees at 10 bases. Trimming cost V 0 bases and J 2 bases; bases outside gene matches: 7. The CDR3 extends over 17 amino acids. Germline V lookup: CDR1 ENHRY, CDR2 SYGVKD. CDR3 sequence: CAISESTGTGVPYEQYF. The CDR3 nucleotides read TGTGCCATCAGTGAGTCGACCGGGACAGGGGTCCCCTACGAGCAGTACTTC.

The chain recombines TRBV11-1 with TRBJ2-7, with D maybe TRBD1 (6 bases). The V gene lost 5 bases and the J gene lost 4 bases, with 15 bases spanning the gap. The CDR3 is 14 amino acids. The germline CDR1 and CDR2 sequences are SGHAT and FQDESV (reference sequence). Here the CDR3 DNA reads TGTGCCAGCAGCGGCACAGGGATCCCTTACGAGCAGTACTTC. It yields the protein CASSGTGIPYEQYF.

This chain joins TRBV19 and TRBJ2-1, with D perhaps assigned TRBD1 or TRBD2 (6 bases each). The CDR3 contains 12 residues. Germline values: CDR1 LNHDA, CDR2 SQIVND (reference sequence). The V end was cut by 1 base, the J end by 15 bases, with 13 bases between. CDR3 loop: CASSIGGGRAFF. The CDR3 DNA sequence: TGTGCCAGTAGTATAGGTGGGGGGCGGGCGTTCTTC.

This clonotype has a handful of counts. Since a much larger clone is just one base distant, this may be a read error. The chain joins TRBV7-2 to TRBJ2-5; maybe TRBD2 (6 bases). The CDR3 contains 17 residues. The germline V gene encodes CDR1 SGHTA and CDR2 FQGNSA. The V end lost 2 bases, the J end lost 11 bases, and 27 bases lay between the germline ends. The chain's CDR3 is CASSLWRGLLGFDEQYF. The CDR3, as DNA: TGTGCCAGCAGCTTATGGCGGGGCCTTCTTGGTTTCGATGAGCAGTACTTC.

This clonotype was picked up a small number of times. The chain joins TRBV5-1 to TRBJ2-7, with TRBD1 matching over 8 bases. In germline, CDR1 is SGHRS, CDR2 YFSETQ. The CDR3 loop spans 14 amino acids. Unmatched junction bases numbered 6, after V lost 4 bases and J lost 3 bases. The CDR3 DNA is TGCGCCAGCAGCCAGACAGGGGATATCTACGAGCAGTACTTC. This codes for CASSQTGDIYEQYF. The full variable domain, with the rest looked up from reference TRBV5-1 and TRBJ2-7, is KAGVTQTPRYLIKTRGQQVTLSCSPISGHRSVSWYQQTPGQGLQFLFEYFSETQRNKGNFPGRFSGRQFSNSRSEMNVSTLELGDSALYLCASSQTGDIYEQYFGPGTRLTVT.

This clonotype appeared a few times. The gene calls are TRBV7-2 and TRBJ1-2; perhaps TRBD1 as D (5 bases). V shed 5 bases and J shed 3 bases, with 13 bases lying between them. CDR1 is SGHTA and CDR2 is FQGNSA in the germline V gene. The CDR3 is 14 amino acids. The DNA of the CDR3 is TGTGCCAGCAGCCCCGGGACGGCCCACTATGGCTACACCTTC. Encoded protein: CASSPGTAHYGYTF.

V gene TRBV20-1 combines with J gene TRBJ1-5, with D perhaps TRBD1 (5 bases). CDR1 and CDR2 from the germline V gene are DFQATT and SNEGSKA (reference sequence). V shed 3 bases and J shed 1 base, with 13 bases lying between them. This CDR3 comprises 15 residues. The CDR3 protein is CSARSGTGSNQPQHF. CDR3 coding DNA: TGCAGTGCTAGGTCCGGGACTGGGAGCAATCAGCCCCAGCATTTT.

This sequence joins TRBV4-3 and TRBJ1-4; perhaps TRBD1 as D (6 bases). Trimming removed 0 bases at V and 5 bases at J, with 13 bases between. The CDR3 is 16 amino acids. Germline V gene sequence: CDR1 LGHNA, CDR2 YSLEER. The CDR3 nucleotides are TGCGCCAGCAGCCAAGATAGCCGGGGGCCAAATGAAAAACTGTTTTTT. As protein: CASSQDSRGPNEKLFF.